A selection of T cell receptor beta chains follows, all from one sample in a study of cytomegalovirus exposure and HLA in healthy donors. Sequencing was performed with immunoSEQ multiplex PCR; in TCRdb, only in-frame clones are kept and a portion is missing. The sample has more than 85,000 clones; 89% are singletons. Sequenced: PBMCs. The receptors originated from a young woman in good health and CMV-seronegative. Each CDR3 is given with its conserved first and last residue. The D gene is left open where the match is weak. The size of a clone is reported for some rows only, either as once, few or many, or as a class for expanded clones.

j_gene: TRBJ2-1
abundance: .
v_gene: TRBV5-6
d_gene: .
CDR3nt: TGTGCCAGCACCTTCGAGGGCAATGAGCAGTTCTTC
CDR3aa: CASTFEGNEQFF

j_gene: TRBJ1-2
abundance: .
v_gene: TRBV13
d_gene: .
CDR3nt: TGTGCCAGCAGCTTACCCACGGTCTCCTATGGCTACACCTTC
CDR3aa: CASSLPTVSYGYTF

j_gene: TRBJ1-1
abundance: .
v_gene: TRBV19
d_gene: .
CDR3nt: TGTGCCAGTAGTATCCCGCAGGGGAGAACTGAAGCTTTCTTT
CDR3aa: CASSIPQGRTEAFF

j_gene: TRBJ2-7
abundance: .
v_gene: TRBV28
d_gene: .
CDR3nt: TGTGCCAGCAGTCCCGCCCCGACAGTTACGAGCTCCTACGAGCAGTACTTC
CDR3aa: CASSPAPTVTSSYEQYF

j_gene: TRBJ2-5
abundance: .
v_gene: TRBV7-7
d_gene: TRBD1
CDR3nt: TGTGCTAGCAGTCTTACCTATTCCGGGACAGGGGACGAGACCCAGTACTTC
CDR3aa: CASSLTYSGTGDETQYF

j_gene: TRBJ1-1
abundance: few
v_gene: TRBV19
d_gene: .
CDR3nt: TGTGCCAGTAGCAGGGATCACACTGAAGCTTTCTTT
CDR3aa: CASSRDHTEAFF

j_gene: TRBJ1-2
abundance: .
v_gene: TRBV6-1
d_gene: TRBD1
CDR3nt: TGTGCCAGCAGTGAAGAGGCCCTCCTGACAGGGATGGGCGGCTACACCTTC
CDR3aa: CASSEEALLTGMGGYTF

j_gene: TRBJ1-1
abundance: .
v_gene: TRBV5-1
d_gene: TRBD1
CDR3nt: TGCGCCAGCAGCTTGGGACAGGGGATTTTGAACACTGAAGCTTTCTTT
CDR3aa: CASSLGQGILNTEAFF

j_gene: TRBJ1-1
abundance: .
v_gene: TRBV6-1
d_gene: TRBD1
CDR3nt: TGTGCCAGCGGTGGCGACAGGGCGAACACTGAAGCTTTCTTT
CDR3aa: CASGGDRANTEAFF

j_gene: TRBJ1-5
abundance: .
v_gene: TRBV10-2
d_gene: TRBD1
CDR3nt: TGCGCCATCTTCCGCCGGGACAGGGGCAATCAGCCCCAGCATTTT
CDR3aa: CAIFRRDRGNQPQHF

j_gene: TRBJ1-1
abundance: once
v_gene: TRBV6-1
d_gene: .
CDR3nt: TGTGCCAGCAGTGAAGAAGGCAGGGTTAAAGGGGCTTTCTTT
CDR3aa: CASSEEGRVKGAFF

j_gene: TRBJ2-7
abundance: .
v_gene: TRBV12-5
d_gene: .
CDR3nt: TGTGCTAGTGGTTTGGGGCACGGGGGCGAGCAGTACTTC
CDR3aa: CASGLGHGGEQYF

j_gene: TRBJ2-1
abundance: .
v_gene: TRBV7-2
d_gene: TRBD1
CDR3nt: TGTGCCAGCAGCGGGCCGGGACAGGAGCAGTTCTTC
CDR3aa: CASSGPGQEQFF

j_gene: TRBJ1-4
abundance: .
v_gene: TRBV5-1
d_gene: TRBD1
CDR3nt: TGCGCCAGCAGCCCGGGACAGGGGGCGGGTGAAAAACTGTTTTTT
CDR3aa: CASSPGQGAGEKLFF

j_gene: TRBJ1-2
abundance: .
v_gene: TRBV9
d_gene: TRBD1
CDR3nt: TGTGCCAGCAGATTTGCCTTGGACAGGGGGCGGGATGGCTACACCTTC
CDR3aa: CASRFALDRGRDGYTF

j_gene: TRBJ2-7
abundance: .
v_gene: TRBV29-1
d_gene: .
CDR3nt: TGCAGCGTCCGGACACGACCCCACGAGCAGTACTTC
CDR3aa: CSVRTRPHEQYF

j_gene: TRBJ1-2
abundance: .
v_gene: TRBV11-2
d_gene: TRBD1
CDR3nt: TGTGCCAGCAGCTTCGGACAGGGTGGCTACACCTTC
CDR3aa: CASSFGQGGYTF

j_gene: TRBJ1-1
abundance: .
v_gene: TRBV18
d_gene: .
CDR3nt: TGTGCCAGCTCACCAATACAGCCTCCCAATAAGAACACTGAAGCTTTCTTT
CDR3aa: CASSPIQPPNKNTEAFF

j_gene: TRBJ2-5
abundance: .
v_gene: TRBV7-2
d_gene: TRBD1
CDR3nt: TGTGCCAGCAGCGCAAACAGGGGGAGGGAGACCCAGTACTTC
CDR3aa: CASSANRGRETQYF

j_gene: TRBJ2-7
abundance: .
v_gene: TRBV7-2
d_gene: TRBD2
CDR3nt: TGTGCCAGCAGCTACAGCCGGACTAGCGGGGCGTCCTACGAGCAGTACTTC
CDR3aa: CASSYSRTSGASYEQYF

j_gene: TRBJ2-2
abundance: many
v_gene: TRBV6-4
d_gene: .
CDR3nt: TGTGCCAGCAGTGGAGGGCGGGACACCGGGGAGCTGTTTTTT
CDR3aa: CASSGGRDTGELFF

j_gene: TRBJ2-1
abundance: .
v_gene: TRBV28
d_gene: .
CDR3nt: TGTGCCAGCAGTTTCTCCCCGGGTGTAGCGAAGAACAATGAGCAGTTCTTC
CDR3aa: CASSFSPGVAKNNEQFF

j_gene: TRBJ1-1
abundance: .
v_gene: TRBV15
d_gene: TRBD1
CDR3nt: TGTGCCACCAGCCGGGACAGGCACACTGAAGCTTTCTTT
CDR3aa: CATSRDRHTEAFF

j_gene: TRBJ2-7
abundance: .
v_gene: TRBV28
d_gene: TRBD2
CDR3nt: TGTGCCAGCAGTTCCCATGGACTAGCGGGAGGGAGTTTCTACGAGCAGTACTTC
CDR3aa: CASSSHGLAGGSFYEQYF

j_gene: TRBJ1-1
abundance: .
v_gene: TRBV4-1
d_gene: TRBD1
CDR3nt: TGCGCCAGCAGCCATTCACAGGGGGATAGTGAAGCTTTCTTT
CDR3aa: CASSHSQGDSEAFF

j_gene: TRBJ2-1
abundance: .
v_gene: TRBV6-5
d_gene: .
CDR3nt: TGTGCCAGCAGTTACCCAGCTAGTGAGCAGTTCTTC
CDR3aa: CASSYPASEQFF

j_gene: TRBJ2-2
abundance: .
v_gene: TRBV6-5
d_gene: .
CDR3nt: TGTGCCAGCAGCCTCTCCGGGGGGAACACCGGGGAGCTGTTTTTT
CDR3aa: CASSLSGGNTGELFF

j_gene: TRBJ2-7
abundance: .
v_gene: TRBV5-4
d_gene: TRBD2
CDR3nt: TGTGCCAGCAGCTCCGGGACTAGCGGGAGGTCTGGGCAGCAGTACTTC
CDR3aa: CASSSGTSGRSGQQYF

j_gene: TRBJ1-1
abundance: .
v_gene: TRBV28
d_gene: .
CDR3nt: TGTGCCAGCAGTGCCCGGACGGGGGAAATGGAGAGTGAAGCTTTCTTT
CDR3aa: CASSARTGEMESEAFF

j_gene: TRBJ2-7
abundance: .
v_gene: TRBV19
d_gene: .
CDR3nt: TGTGCCAGTAGCCGGACTGGCTCCTACGAGCAGTACTTC
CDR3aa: CASSRTGSYEQYF

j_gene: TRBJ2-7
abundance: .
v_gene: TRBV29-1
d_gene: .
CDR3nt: TGCAGCGCCGCGGGCTGGACCTACGAGCAGTACTTC
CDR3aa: CSAAGWTYEQYF

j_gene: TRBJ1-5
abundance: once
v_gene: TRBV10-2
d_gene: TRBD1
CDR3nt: TGCGCCAGCAGTGAGTCAACGACAGGGGTGCATCAGCCCCAGCATTTT
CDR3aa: CASSESTTGVHQPQHF

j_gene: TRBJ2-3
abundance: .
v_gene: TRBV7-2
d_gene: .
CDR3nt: TGTGCCAGCAGCCCAGGGACTTGGGGTACGCAGTATTTT
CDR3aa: CASSPGTWGTQYF

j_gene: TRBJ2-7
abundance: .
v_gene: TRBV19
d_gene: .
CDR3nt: TGTGCCAGTAGTATGAAGATGAGGAGGAACACTAACTACGAGCAGTACTTC
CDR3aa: CASSMKMRRNTNYEQYF

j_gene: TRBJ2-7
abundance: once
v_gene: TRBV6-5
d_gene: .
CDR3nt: TGTGCCAGCAGTTACTCGACCTACCCGGGGGAAGAGCAGTACTTC
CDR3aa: CASSYSTYPGEEQYF

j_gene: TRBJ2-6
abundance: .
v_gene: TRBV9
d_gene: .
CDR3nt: TGTGCCAGCCAAGCCTCTGGGGCCAACGTCCTGACTTTC
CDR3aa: CASQASGANVLTF

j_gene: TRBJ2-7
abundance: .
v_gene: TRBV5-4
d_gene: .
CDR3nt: TGTGCCAGCAGCTACTACGAGGAGCAGTACTTC
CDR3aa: CASSYYEEQYF

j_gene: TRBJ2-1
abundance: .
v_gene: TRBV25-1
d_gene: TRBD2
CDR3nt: TGTGCCAGCAGTGAATTGGGAGGGCTTCCTTCGGGGGAGCAGTTCTTC
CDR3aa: CASSELGGLPSGEQFF

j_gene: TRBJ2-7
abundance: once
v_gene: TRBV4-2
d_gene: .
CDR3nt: TGTGCCAGCAGCCAAGACCGGTACTCACAGGAACCCTACGAGCAGTACTTC
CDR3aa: CASSQDRYSQEPYEQYF

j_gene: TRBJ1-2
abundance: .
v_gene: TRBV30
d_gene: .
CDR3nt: TGTGCCTGGAGATCAGGGGCGCGCGACTATGGCTACACCTTC
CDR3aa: CAWRSGARDYGYTF

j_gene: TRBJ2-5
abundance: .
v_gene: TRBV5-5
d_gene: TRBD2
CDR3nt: TGTGCCAGCCGACTAGCGGGGCTTGAGACCCAGTACTTC
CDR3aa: CASRLAGLETQYF

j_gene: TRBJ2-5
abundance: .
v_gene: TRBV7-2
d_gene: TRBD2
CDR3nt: TGTGCCAGCAGGAGCGGGGGGGAGACCCAGTACTTC
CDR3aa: CASRSGGETQYF

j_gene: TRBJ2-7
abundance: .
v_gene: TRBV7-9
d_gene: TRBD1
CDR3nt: TGTGCCAGCAGCAGTTTCGGGACAGGGGAAGACGAGCAGTACTTC
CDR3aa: CASSSFGTGEDEQYF